The entry that follows covers one TCR beta chain sequence. V was clipped by 7 bases and J by 5 bases; unmatched bases: 6. CDR1 and CDR2 (germline): SGHNT, YYREEE (reference sequence). This CDR3 spans 14 amino acids. The repertoire was sequenced with immunoSEQ multiplex PCR; TCRdb's copy has only in-frame clones and lacks some. The data show just under 80,000 clones, about nine tenths seen once. The data were taken from a study of blood T cell repertoires in COVID-19. The TCR originated in a human donor in a cohort sampled during active COVID-19. The sample comprised peripheral blood. The chain employs TRBV5-4 and TRBJ2-5; 12 bases align to TRBD2. Here the CDR3 reads CASELAGGAETQYF. CDR3 bases: TGTGCCAGCGAACTAGCGGGAGGAGCGGAGACCCAGTACTTC.